This TCR beta chain comes out of a study of blood T cells in healthy people across ages. The authors extracted at least 6 micrograms of total RNA per sample. There are 15 residues in the CDR3. Germline V gene data show CDR1 as MNHEY and CDR2 as SVGAGI. On this clonotype: Its antigen is not identified.

Primers used in a second PCR of roughly 7 to 12 cycles were a sample-barcoded 5' primer and a J-beta primer mix. A template-switch adaptor with 12 random nucleotides tagged each cDNA molecule. TCRdb passed the 5' RACE reads through MiXCR, listing each CDR3 protein once. This table holds 1.5 million to 2 million distinct CDR3 sequences, just under 50% found once. Regarding the study as a whole: Measured against age, TCR beta diversity per million T cells decreased in a roughly linear manner. The long-lived group displayed more naive CD4+ cells, plus higher diversity, than the aged donors did.

Sequenced material: blood. The clonotype originates from a middle-aged woman in good health. The rearrangement links TRBV6-5 to TRBJ2-5; D possibly matches TRBD1 or TRBD2 (5 bases each). The end of the DNA is better explained by TRBJ2-7, so the J call may be wrong. CDR3: CASRGRQGTYYEQYF. Here the CDR3 DNA reads TGTGCCAGCCGGGGCCGGCAGGGCACCTACTACGAGCAGTACTTC.